This T cell receptor beta chain was profiled in a study of PD-L1 blockade in urothelial cancer (dated by TCRdb to about 2017). General notes on the study: Therapy was started at some point between 2013 and 2015 for all patients, and atezolizumab 1,200 mg was administered intravenously every 3 weeks. About 90% of the 29 patients were identified as males with urothelial cancer of bladder origin, and a prior smoking history was reported by 18 of 29 patients. An ECOG performance status of 0 or 1 was recorded for the patients, and 0 to 3 prior chemotherapy regimens had been received by the patients. From tumor samples, the median yield was roughly 1,300 T cells and 1,100 or so unique TCRs, with median clonality of roughly 0.095 and T cell proportion of 0.097 to 0.1. Somatic, immune and clinical correlates of response to PD-L1 blockade with atezolizumab in urothelial cancer were the focus of an exploratory multi-omic analysis. TCR sequencing covered pretreatment tumor samples and matched, serially collected peripheral blood taken before and after atezolizumab treatment. Durable clinical benefit was defined as a progression-free survival longer than 6 months, and TCR features were additionally tested against progression-free survival and overall survival. In the same patients who had TCR sequencing, pretreatment tumors also underwent whole exome sequencing and RNA sequencing. Fewer than ten patients achieved durable clinical benefit and approximately 20 did not. Pretreatment blood TCR-seq was available for around 29 patients, at least one posttreatment blood collection was obtained for around 24 patients, and tumor TCR-seq was available for around 24 patients. Five patients were left out of tumor TCR analyses because tumors from two patients failed quality control and three patients had no tumor available. What the work shows at the level of the full study, not this receptor alone: Small sample size (n ≈ 29) and many exploratory analyses mean the results are intended to be hypothesis-generating. The tumor samples were FFPE, were not collected immediately before treatment, and were limited to one sample per patient, so heterogeneity may have been missed. A higher proportion of tumor-infiltrating T lymphocytes was found in patients with durable benefit (n ≈ 25, Mann-Whitney p = 0.047). At 3 weeks after the start of treatment, tumor-associated TCR clones in peripheral blood had expanded more in patients with durable benefit (n ≈ 24, p = 0.022).

This clone has a handful of counts. There is no known antigen for this receptor. No qualities accompany the bases; no much larger clone lies one base away. The germline V gene yields MNHGY for CDR1 and SAAAGT for CDR2. A distance of 12 bases separates the germline ends of V and J, which lose 2 bases and 8 bases respectively. The CDR3, cysteine through phenylalanine, is 13 amino acids long. Of all the DNA, just the CDR3 is kept, 39 bases in frame from base 1. Synthetic TCR analog templates were spiked into each PCR so that absolute template abundance could be estimated from read counts. In FFPE tumors, housekeeping genes were amplified and quantified to estimate usable DNA and calculate T cell fraction. Using the immunoSEQ assay, TCRbeta CDR3 regions were amplified from genomic DNA with bias-controlled V and J gene primers. Sequencing of rearranged TCRbeta segments was performed at approximately 20X coverage. Under the source paper's analysis protocol: Sequencing errors were corrected by clustering, and CDR3s were annotated against IMGT so that V, D and J genes could be assigned. Downstream analyses used only productive TCRbeta rearrangements and left out out-of-frame or stop-codon sequences. To compute clonality, Shannon entropy was normalized by the log of the number of unique productive sequences and then subtracted from one. Fisher's exact test with Benjamini-Hochberg correction, using a cutoff of adjusted p below 0.01, was how clones that differed between time points or between blood and tumor were identified. Drawn from immuneACCESS, this table holds only the in-frame rearrangements with V and J called that TCRdb kept. Clones are partly lost; checked studies trace under half to an unresolved V gene and leave the rest unexplained. V and J calls and clone size are given by that table; D and trimming were obtained from the DNA. This sample has 35,000 or so clones in its table, and around 34% of those were observed once. The ten largest clones capture around 10% of the sample.

The time point label for this specimen denotes: pretreatment tumor sample. The cohort included 29 patients with locally advanced or metastatic urothelial carcinoma who were treated at Memorial Sloan Kettering on a trial protocol. All tumor tissue used for sequencing was obtained prior to atezolizumab dosing. The Qiagen DNeasy Blood extraction kit was used to purify genomic DNA from total PBMCs and tumor samples. This material consisted of tumor tissue, taken before atezolizumab (anti-PD-L1) treatment. The TCR was taken from a man between 60 and 75 years old with urothelial cancer. In this chain, TRBV6-8 is recombined with TRBJ1-2; the D gene remains uncertain. The DNA reads TGTGCCAGCAGTTACGAGGGAGGCGGAGGCTACACCTTC. This yields the protein CASSYEGGGGYTF.